A single sample gave rise to the 10 T cell receptor beta chains below, sequenced in a study of blood T cells in healthy people across ages. The use of a sample-barcoded 5' primer and a J-beta primer mix characterized a second PCR of about 7 to 12 cycles. TCRdb redid the calling of the 5' RACE reads with MiXCR, one entry per CDR3 protein. This sample yields some 1.5 million distinct CDR3 sequences, of which under 55% are seen a single time; around 4% belongs to the top ten. The sequenced sample was blood. The origin of the receptors is a woman aged 18 to 35 in good health.

This clonotype was observed many times. The V call is TRBV21-1, the J call TRBJ1-2. TRBV21-1 is an annotated pseudogene. This CDR3 spans 13 amino acids. The CDR3 reads CASSTGIYYGYTF. DNA of the CDR3: TGTGCCAGCAGCACCGGCATCTACTATGGCTACACCTTC.

The V gene is TRBV5-1, the J gene TRBJ2-1; tentative D call: TRBD2 (6 bases). V was shortened by 4 bases and J by 3 bases, with 17 bases between the two germline ends. The CDR3 covers 16 residues. Germline CDR1 and CDR2: SGHRS and YFSETQ. The CDR3 coding sequence is TGCGCCAGCAGCCCGGCCGGCGGGGCCTTCTACAATGAGCAGTTCTTC. Protein sequence: CASSPAGGAFYNEQFF.

The chain recombines TRBV10-3 with TRBJ1-1; 9 positions agree with TRBD1. The CDR3 has 12 residues. V gave up 6 bases and J gave up 5 bases; unmatched junction bases: 1. CDR1 is ENHRY, CDR2 SYGVKD, per germline. The CDR3 here is CAIRDRGTEAFF. CDR3 in DNA: TGTGCCATCAGGGACAGGGGTACTGAAGCTTTCTTT.

V gene TRBV30 combines with J gene TRBJ1-3, with D uncertain. V was pared by 0 bases and J by 4 bases, with 19 bases between. The CDR3 has 17 amino acids. CDR1 is GTSNPN and CDR2 is SVGIG in the germline V gene (reference sequence). The CDR3 nucleotides are TGTGCCTGGAGTGTACGGTGGAGACGGATACGGGGAAACACCATATATTTT. Its translation: CAWSVRWRRIRGNTIYF.

This clonotype was observed a few times. V and J are TRBV14 and TRBJ1-2; D gene uncertain. V was clipped by 0 bases and J by 0 bases, with 11 bases between them. The CDR3 is 16 amino acids. Germline V lookup: CDR1 SGHDN, CDR2 FVKESK. The CDR3 region is CASSQETDLSNYGYTF. CDR3 sequence (DNA): TGTGCCAGCAGCCAAGAGACGGACCTGTCTAACTATGGCTACACCTTC.

V and J are TRBV20-1 and TRBJ2-3; D uncertain. The CDR3 totals 15 residues. V lost 7 bases and J lost 5, with 22 bases in between. Germline CDR1 DFQATT, CDR2 SNEGSKA (reference sequence). The CDR3 nucleotides are TGCAGTGTTCAATCACTCGACCGGAGCCGAGATACGCAGTATTTT. Amino acid sequence: CSVQSLDRSRDTQYF.

This clonotype was recorded a few times. V is TRBV6-5 and J is TRBJ2-5; 13 nucleotides align to TRBD2. This CDR3 spans 15 amino acids. J was trimmed by 5 bases and V by 6 bases; bases with no gene match: 6. CDR1 MNHEY and CDR2 SVGAGI come from the germline V gene. CDR3 in DNA: TGTGCCAGCAGAAGACTAGCGGGAGGTTGGGAGACCCAGTACTTC. It yields the protein CASRRLAGGWETQYF.

A remark on this clonotype: This sequence may be a read error, since a much larger clone differs from it by one base. V usage is TRBV10-3 and J usage is TRBJ2-5; 7 bases agree with TRBD1. Germline V lookup: CDR1 ENHRY, CDR2 SYGVKD. This CDR3 is built from 12 residues. V gave up 6 bases and J gave up 11 bases; unmatched junction bases: 9. The CDR3 reads CAIRTGFGEQYF. The CDR3 DNA reads as TGTGCCATCAGGACAGGGTTTGGGGAGCAGTACTTC.

This clonotype was observed a handful of times. CDR3 sequence (DNA): TGTGCCAGCAGCCAAGGGGGGACTAGTCTCGGCGAGCAGTACTTC. Translating gives CASSQGGTSLGEQYF. The chain combines TRBV3-1 with TRBJ2-7, with 8 bases identical to TRBD2. J was trimmed by 6 bases and V by 1 base; bases with no gene match: 8. This CDR3 is built from 15 residues. The germline gives CDR1 LGHDT, CDR2 YNNKEL (reference sequence).

This clonotype was detected a few times. The rearrangement links TRBV12-3 or TRBV12-4 to TRBJ1-1; possibly TRBD1 for D (5 bases). The CDR3 runs to 14 residues. The V end lost 8 bases, the J end lost 10 bases, and 23 bases lay between the germline ends. The CDR3 reads CASGWGGGRLTAFF. The CDR3 DNA sequence: TGTGCCAGCGGCTGGGGCGGGGGACGTTTAACAGCTTTCTTT.